This T cell receptor beta chain emerged from a study of OX40 agonist ivuxolimab in advanced cancers. Data came from immunoSEQ multiplex PCR; TCRdb stores just in-frame clones and leaves some out. This table has roughly 23,000 clones, 75% to 90% appearing once. V was clipped by 4 bases and J by 2 bases, with 17 bases between them. Germline CDR1 reads LNHNV; CDR2 reads YYDKDF (reference sequence). The CDR3 consists of 16 residues. The chain is built from TRBV15 and TRBJ1-2; D remains unclear. The specimen was CD4+ or CD8+ T cells sorted from blood, collected in a trial of the OX40 agonist ivuxolimab. This receptor was obtained from an adult with an advanced solid tumor such as melanoma, head and neck, liver or kidney cancer. CDR3 sequence reads: CATSKRARADNYGYTF. The CDR3 DNA is TGTGCCACCAGCAAGCGGGCGCGGGCAGACAACTATGGCTACACCTTC.